These 8 T cell receptor beta chains share one sample of origin, sequenced in a study of blood T cells in healthy people across ages. Alongside a J-beta primer mix, a sample-barcoded 5' primer served in a second PCR lasting roughly 6 to 11 cycles. TCRdb re-called the 5' RACE reads through MiXCR, storing one row per CDR3 protein. There are 800,000 or so distinct CDR3 sequences in the sample; around 25% occur only once, and approximately 4% lies in the top ten. The same sample was also studied in work on T cells of mothers and their children.

The sequenced sample was blood. The receptors originated from a boy between 5 and 17 years old in good health.

This clonotype has just a few counts. The junction does not match germline at one end; this may be a read error. This sequence joins TRBV20-1 and TRBJ2-3; D unresolved. CDR3 length: 13 amino acids. Germline V gene data show CDR1 as DFQATT and CDR2 as SNEGSKA (reference sequence). The CDR3 bases are TGTAGTGCTCGTAGCTTCGAAACAGATACGCAGTATTTT. Translating it yields CSARSFETDTQYF.

The rearrangement uses TRBV15 and TRBJ2-7; no clear D. Per germline, CDR1 LNHNV and CDR2 YYDKDF (reference sequence). The CDR3 consists of 14 residues. Trimming removed 5 bases at V and 4 bases at J, with 15 bases between. For the CDR3, the DNA is TGTGCCACCAGCGGGCCCCCCGGGCCTTACGAGCAGTACTTC. Translation: CATSGPPGPYEQYF.

This clonotype was picked up a small number of times. The chain links TRBV6-5 to TRBJ2-5; 7 positions match TRBD2. Near its end, the DNA agrees better with TRBJ2-1, so the J call may be wrong. Germline-derived CDR1 and CDR2 are MNHEY and SVGAGI. The CDR3 runs 14 residues. This CDR3 is CASSEGTNYNEQFF. In DNA form, the CDR3 reads TGTGCCAGCTCGGAGGGGACTAACTACAATGAGCAGTTCTTC.

The rearrangement uses TRBV5-1 and TRBJ2-2; unclear D gene. V was clipped by 1 base and J by 6 bases, with 13 bases between them. Germline CDR1 reads SGHRS; CDR2 reads YFSETQ. The CDR3 runs to 15 residues. The CDR3 DNA reads as TGCGCCAGCAGCTTGAGGACGGGTTCCGCCGGGGAGCTGTTTTTT. Amino acids: CASSLRTGSAGELFF.

The genes are TRBV7-9 and TRBJ2-5; D is ambiguous. V was shortened by 5 bases and J by 0 bases, with 10 bases between the two germline ends. This CDR3 has 14 residues. Germline lookup yields CDR1 SEHNR and CDR2 FQNEAQ (reference sequence). The CDR3 is CASSAGRNQETQYF. DNA for the CDR3: TGTGCCAGCAGCGCTGGACGGAACCAAGAGACCCAGTACTTC. The full variable domain, in which reference TRBV7-9 and TRBJ2-5 provide the parts outside the CDR3, is DTGVSQNPRHKITKRGQNVTFRCDPISEHNRLYWYRQTLGQGPEFLTYFQNEAQLEKSRLLSDRFSAERPKGSFSTLEIQRTEQGDSAMYLCASSAGRNQETQYFGPGTRLLVL.

CDR3 amino acids: CSASRGGQFNYGYTF. As DNA, the CDR3 is TGCAGTGCGAGCCGGGGGGGACAGTTTAACTATGGCTACACCTTC. The chain is built from TRBV20-1 and TRBJ1-2; 7 bases line up with TRBD1. CDR3 length equals 15 residues. V was pared by 6 bases and J by 1 base, with 11 bases of the junction left unmatched. Germline assignment: CDR1 DFQATT and CDR2 SNEGSKA (reference sequence).

This clonotype turned up a few times. The conserved final phenylalanine or tryptophan is absent from the CDR3, which likely points to a read error. The CDR3 loop reads CASSLGLAADTQYL. CDR3 nucleotides: TGCGCCAGCAGCCTCGGACTAGCAGCAGATACGCAGTATCTT. The chain has TRBV4-1 and TRBJ2-3, with 8 positions matching TRBD2. Germline loops: CDR1 MGHRA, CDR2 YSYEKL. Trimming took 4 bases from V and 4 from J; bases not matched to a gene: 4. The CDR3 is 14 amino acids.

This clonotype has only a few counts. The J gene is TRBJ2-7, the V gene TRBV4-3; perhaps TRBD2 as D (6 bases). The J call may not be correct, given that the DNA end is closer to TRBJ2-1. Germline assignment: CDR1 LGHNA and CDR2 YSLEER. This CDR3 has 16 amino acids. The CDR3 DNA reads TGCGCCAGCAGCCAAGGCGGGGTTCCACGTTCCCGGGAGCAGTTCTTC. Encoded protein: CASSQGGVPRSREQFF.